The 10 T cell receptor beta chains below all came from one sample that was sequenced in a study of neurological immune-mediated disorders. A single record per CDR3 protein comes from TCRdb applying MiXCR to the 5' RACE reads. The sample includes around 28,000 distinct CDR3 sequences, less than 2.5% seen only once; the top ten take roughly 2%. The source material was PBMCs. The receptor set was obtained from a woman aged 45-59 years with multiple sclerosis.

This clonotype was recorded many times. The chain is built from TRBV20-1 and TRBJ2-3; D unclear. Trimming cost V 5 bases and J 6 bases, with 15 bases left between them. Germline assignment: CDR1 DFQATT and CDR2 SNEGSKA (reference sequence). This CDR3 spans 13 amino acids. The CDR3 here is CSAWYSFGDTQYF. CDR3 DNA sequence: TGCAGTGCTTGGTACTCCTTTGGGGATACGCAGTATTTT.

This clonotype has only a few counts. The CDR3 is CASSYTGSSSYEQYF. CDR3 sequence (DNA): TGTGCCAGCAGTTATACGGGTTCGAGTTCCTACGAGCAGTACTTC. The genes are TRBV6-6 and TRBJ2-7; D gene ambiguous. Germline-derived CDR1 and CDR2 are MNHNY and SVGAGI (reference sequence). Deletions cut 3 bases from V and 1 base from J, with 13 bases between. The CDR3 consists of 15 residues.

This clonotype was observed at least ten times. The rearrangement links TRBV20-1 to TRBJ1-1, with 9 bases lining up with TRBD1. There are 14 residues in the CDR3. Trimming at V came to 3 bases and at J to 4 bases, leaving 6 bases not matched to a gene. The germline V gene has CDR1 DFQATT and CDR2 SNEGSKA (reference sequence). Here the CDR3 reads CSASGTGQGTEAFF. Here the CDR3 DNA reads TGCAGTGCTAGCGGCACGGGACAGGGCACTGAAGCTTTCTTT.

This clonotype was detected ten times or more. V is TRBV20-1 and J is TRBJ2-2; the match to TRBD2 covers 14 bases. The CDR3 has 16 residues. Germline values: CDR1 DFQATT, CDR2 SNEGSKA (reference sequence). Trimming cost V 2 bases and J 5 bases; bases outside gene matches: 4. DNA of the CDR3: TGCAGTGCTAGATCCGGGACTAGCGGGGGAACCGGGGAGCTGTTTTTT. The encoded protein is CSARSGTSGGTGELFF.

Many counts were recorded for this clonotype. The chain joins TRBV20-1 to TRBJ2-7; D may be TRBD1 (5 bases). The germline CDR1 and CDR2 sequences are DFQATT and SNEGSKA (reference sequence). V lost 3 bases, J lost 3 bases, and 9 bases lay in between. CDR3 length: 12 amino acids. CDR3: CSARGRDYEQYF. CDR3 DNA sequence: TGCAGTGCTAGGGGGCGTGACTACGAGCAGTACTTC.

This clonotype came up many times. V and J are TRBV12-3 or TRBV12-4 and TRBJ1-1; possible D gene TRBD1, 5 bases. V was clipped by 3 bases and J by 0 bases, with 8 bases between them. There are 14 residues in the CDR3. CDR3: CASSLGGMNTEAFF. CDR3 DNA sequence: TGTGCCAGCAGTTTGGGGGGGATGAACACTGAAGCTTTCTTT.

This clonotype was recorded many times. The chain links TRBV4-1 to TRBJ2-1; D is ambiguous. Per germline, CDR1 MGHRA and CDR2 YSYEKL. V lost 1 base to trimming and J lost 7 bases, with 14 bases between them. There are 15 residues in the CDR3. As DNA, the CDR3 is TGCGCCAGCAGCCAAGTCGGTCGTACTTGGAATGAGCAGTTCTTC. Its translation is CASSQVGRTWNEQFF.

This clonotype was counted at least ten times. This sequence joins TRBV5-1 and TRBJ2-3; D is tentatively TRBD1 or TRBD2 (5 bases each). Germline V gene data show CDR1 as SGHRS and CDR2 as YFSETQ. The length of the CDR3 is 15 residues. The ends were cut back, 3 bases at V and 6 bases at J, with 17 bases in the middle. In nucleotides, the CDR3 is TGCGCCAGCAGCTCTCACGGGACCGGTGGGGATACGCAGTATTTT. It yields the protein CASSSHGTGGDTQYF.

In its sample, this clonotype ranks as medium-sized. The chain recombines TRBV29-1 with TRBJ1-2; D is uncertain. Germline CDR1 reads SQVTM; CDR2 reads ANQGSEA. V gave up 5 bases and J gave up 5 bases, with 9 bases separating them. This CDR3 comprises 11 residues. CDR3 sequence reads: CSVRTGYGYTF. CDR3 sequence (DNA): TGCAGCGTTCGGACGGGGTATGGCTACACCTTC.

The table lists this clonotype with a few counts. The chain uses TRBV7-9 and TRBJ2-3, with D possibly matching TRBD1 (6 bases). CDR1 and CDR2 from the germline V gene are SEHNR and FQNEAQ (reference sequence). The CDR3 length is 14 residues. Trimming removed 4 bases at V and 2 bases at J, with 10 bases between. The CDR3 DNA reads as TGTGCCAGCAGCTCTGGGACAACCACAGATACGCAGTATTTT. Its protein is CASSSGTTTDTQYF.